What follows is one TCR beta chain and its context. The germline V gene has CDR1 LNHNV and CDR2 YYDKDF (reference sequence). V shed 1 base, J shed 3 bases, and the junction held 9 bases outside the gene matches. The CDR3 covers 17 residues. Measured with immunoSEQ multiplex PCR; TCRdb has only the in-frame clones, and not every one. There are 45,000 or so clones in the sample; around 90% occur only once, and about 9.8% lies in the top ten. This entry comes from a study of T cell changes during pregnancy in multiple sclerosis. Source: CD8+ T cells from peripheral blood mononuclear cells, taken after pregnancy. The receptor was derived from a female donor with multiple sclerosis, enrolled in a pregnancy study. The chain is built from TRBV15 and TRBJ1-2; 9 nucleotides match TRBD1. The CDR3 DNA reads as TGTGCCACCAGCAGAGGCCGCGGACAGGGGTTCGACTATGGCTACACCTTC. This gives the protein CATSRGRGQGFDYGYTF.